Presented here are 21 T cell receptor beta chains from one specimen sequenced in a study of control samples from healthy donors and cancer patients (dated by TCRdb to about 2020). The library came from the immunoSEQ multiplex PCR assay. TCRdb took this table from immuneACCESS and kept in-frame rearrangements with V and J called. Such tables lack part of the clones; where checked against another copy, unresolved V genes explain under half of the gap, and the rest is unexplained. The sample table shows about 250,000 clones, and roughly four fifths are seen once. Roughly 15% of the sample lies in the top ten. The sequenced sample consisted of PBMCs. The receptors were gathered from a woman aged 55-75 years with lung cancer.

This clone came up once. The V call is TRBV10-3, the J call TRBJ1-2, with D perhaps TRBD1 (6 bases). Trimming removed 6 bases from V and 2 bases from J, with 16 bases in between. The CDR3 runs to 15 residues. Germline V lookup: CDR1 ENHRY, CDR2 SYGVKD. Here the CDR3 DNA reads TGTGCCATCAGCACGGGGCAGGGGACAAACTATGGCTACACCTTC. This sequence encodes CAISTGQGTNYGYTF.

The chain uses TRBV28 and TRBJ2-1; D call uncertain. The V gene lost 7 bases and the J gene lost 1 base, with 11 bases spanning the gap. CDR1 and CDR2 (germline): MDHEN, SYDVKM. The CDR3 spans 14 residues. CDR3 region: CASKGGRSYNEQFF. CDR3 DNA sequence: TGTGCCAGCAAAGGCGGAAGGTCCTACAATGAGCAGTTCTTC.

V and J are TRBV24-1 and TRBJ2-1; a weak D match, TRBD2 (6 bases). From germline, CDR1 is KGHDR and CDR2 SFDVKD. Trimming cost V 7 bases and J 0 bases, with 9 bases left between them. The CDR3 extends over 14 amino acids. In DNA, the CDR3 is TGTGCCACCAGCCGCGGGGACTCCTACAATGAGCAGTTCTTC. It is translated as CATSRGDSYNEQFF.

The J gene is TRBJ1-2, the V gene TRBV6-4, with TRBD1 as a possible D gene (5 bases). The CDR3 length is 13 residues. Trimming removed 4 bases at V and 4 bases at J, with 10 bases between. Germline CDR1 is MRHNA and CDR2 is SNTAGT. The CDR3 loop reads CASSAHGGYGYTF. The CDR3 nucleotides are TGTGCCAGCAGTGCTCATGGGGGCTATGGCTACACCTTC.

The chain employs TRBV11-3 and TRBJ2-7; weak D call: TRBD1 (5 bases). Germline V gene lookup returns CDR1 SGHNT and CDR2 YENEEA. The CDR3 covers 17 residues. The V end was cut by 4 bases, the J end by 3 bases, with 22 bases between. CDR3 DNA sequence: TGTGCCAGCAGCTCCCAAAACCCGACAGCTCCGGGCTACGAGCAGTACTTC. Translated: CASSSQNPTAPGYEQYF.

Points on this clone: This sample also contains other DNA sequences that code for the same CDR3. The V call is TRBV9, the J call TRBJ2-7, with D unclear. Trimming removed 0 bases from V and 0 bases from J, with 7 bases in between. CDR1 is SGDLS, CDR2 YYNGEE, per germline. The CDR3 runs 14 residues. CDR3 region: CASSVAPSSYEQYF. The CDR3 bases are TGTGCCAGCAGCGTAGCTCCCTCCTCCTACGAGCAGTACTTC.

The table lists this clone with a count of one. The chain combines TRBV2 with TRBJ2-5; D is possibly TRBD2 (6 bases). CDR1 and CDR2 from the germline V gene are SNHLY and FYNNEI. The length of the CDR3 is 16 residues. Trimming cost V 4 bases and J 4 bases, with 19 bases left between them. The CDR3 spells CASSGSGTSRGETQYF. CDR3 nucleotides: TGTGCCAGCAGTGGATCCGGGACTTCAAGGGGAGAGACCCAGTACTTC.

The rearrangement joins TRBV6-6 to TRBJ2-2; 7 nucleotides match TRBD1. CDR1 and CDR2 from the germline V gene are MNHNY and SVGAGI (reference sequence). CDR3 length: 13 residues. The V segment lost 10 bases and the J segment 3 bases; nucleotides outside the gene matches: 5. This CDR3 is CATFDRDTGELFF. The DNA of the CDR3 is TGTGCCACATTTGACAGGGACACCGGGGAGCTGTTTTTT.

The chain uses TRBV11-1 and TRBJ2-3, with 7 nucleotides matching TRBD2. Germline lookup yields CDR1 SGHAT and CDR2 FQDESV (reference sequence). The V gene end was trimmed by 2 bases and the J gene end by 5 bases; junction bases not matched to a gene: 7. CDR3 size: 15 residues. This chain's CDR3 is CASSLSGGRIDTQYF. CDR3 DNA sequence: TGTGCCAGCAGCTTATCGGGGGGAAGGATAGATACGCAGTATTTT.

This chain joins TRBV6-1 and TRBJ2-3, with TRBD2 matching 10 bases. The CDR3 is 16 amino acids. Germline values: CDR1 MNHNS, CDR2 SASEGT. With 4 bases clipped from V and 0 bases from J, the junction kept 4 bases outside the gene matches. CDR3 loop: CASSAGLADSTDTQYF. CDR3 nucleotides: TGTGCCAGCAGTGCTGGACTAGCGGATAGCACAGATACGCAGTATTTT.

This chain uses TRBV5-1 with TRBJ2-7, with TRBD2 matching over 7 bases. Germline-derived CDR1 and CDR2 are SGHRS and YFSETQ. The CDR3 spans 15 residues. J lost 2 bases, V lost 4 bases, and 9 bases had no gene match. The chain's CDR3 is CASSRGDAEAYEQYF. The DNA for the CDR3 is TGCGCCAGCAGCCGGGGGGATGCGGAGGCCTACGAGCAGTACTTC.

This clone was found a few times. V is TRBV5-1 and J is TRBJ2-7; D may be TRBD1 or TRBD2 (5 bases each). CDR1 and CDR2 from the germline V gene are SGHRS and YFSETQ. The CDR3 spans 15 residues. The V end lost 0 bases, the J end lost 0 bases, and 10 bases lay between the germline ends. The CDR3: CASSLGGTDSYEQYF. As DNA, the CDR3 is TGCGCCAGCAGCTTGGGAGGGACGGACTCCTACGAGCAGTACTTC.

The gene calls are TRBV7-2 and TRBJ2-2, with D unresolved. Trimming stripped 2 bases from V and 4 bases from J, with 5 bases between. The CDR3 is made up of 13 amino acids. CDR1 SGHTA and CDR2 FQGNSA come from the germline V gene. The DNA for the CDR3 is TGTGCCAGCAGCTTATCCGTCACCGGGGAGCTGTTTTTT. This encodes CASSLSVTGELFF.

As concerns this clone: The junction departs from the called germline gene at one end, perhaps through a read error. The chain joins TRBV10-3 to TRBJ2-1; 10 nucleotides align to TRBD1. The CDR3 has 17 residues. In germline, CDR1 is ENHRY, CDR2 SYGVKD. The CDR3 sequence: CPIRAGGGGTGANEQFF. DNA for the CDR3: TGTCCCATCCGGGCGGGGGGCGGGGGGACAGGGGCGAATGAGCAGTTCTTC.

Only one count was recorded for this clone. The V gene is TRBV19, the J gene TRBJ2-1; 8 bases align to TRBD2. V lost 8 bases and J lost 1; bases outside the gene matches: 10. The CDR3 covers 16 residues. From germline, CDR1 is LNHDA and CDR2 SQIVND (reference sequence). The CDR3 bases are TGTGCCAGTGGGAATATTAGCGGGAATTCCTACAATGAGCAGTTCTTC. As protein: CASGNISGNSYNEQFF.

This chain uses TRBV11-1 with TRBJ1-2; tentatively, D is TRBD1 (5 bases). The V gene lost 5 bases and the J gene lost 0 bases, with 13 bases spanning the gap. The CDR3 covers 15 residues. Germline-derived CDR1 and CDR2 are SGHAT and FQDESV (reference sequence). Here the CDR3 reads CASSSFRDANYGYTF. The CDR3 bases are TGTGCCAGCAGCAGTTTCAGGGACGCTAACTATGGCTACACCTTC.

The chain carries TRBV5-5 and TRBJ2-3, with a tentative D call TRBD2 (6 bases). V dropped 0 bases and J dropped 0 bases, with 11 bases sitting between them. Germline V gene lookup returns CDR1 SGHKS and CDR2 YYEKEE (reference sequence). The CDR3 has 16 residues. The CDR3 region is CASSLGDLASTDTQYF. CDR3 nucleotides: TGTGCCAGCAGCTTGGGGGACTTAGCTAGCACAGATACGCAGTATTTT.

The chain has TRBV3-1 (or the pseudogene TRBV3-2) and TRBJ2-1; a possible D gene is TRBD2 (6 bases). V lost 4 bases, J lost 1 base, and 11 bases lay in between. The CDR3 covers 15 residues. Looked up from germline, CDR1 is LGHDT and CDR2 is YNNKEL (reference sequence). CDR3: CASSPTRGSYNEQFF. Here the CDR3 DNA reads TGTGCCAGCAGCCCTACTCGGGGGTCCTACAATGAGCAGTTCTTC.

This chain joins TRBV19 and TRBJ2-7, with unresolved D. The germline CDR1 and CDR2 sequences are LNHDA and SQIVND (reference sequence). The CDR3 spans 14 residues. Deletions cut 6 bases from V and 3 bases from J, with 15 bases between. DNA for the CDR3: TGTGCCAGTAGCCCCGCGCTTACGGGCTACGAGCAGTACTTC. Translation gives CASSPALTGYEQYF.

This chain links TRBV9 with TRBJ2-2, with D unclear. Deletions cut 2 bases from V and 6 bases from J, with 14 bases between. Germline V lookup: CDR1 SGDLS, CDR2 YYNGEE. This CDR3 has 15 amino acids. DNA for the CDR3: TGTGCCAGCAGCGTGGAGCCGAACTCTCCCGGGGAGCTGTTTTTT. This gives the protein CASSVEPNSPGELFF. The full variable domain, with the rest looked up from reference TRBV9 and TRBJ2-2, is DSGVTQTPKHLITATGQRVTLRCSPRSGDLSVYWYQQSLDQGLQFLIQYYNGEERAKGNILERFSAQQFPDLHSELNLSSLELGDSALYFCASSVEPNSPGELFFGEGSRLTVL.

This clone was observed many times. CDR3 bases: TGTGCCAGAAGCACCCAGGGGCCTACTAATGAAAAACTGTTTTTT. Its translation: CARSTQGPTNEKLFF. The chain uses TRBV5-3 and TRBJ1-4; D might be TRBD1 (6 bases). TRBV5-3 is given ORF status, its function remaining uncertain. The V end was cut by 4 bases, the J end by 2 bases, with 12 bases between. The CDR3 consists of 15 residues.